This entry lists 13 T cell receptor beta chains sequenced from one sample in a study of CD8 T cells in ankylosing spondylitis. In TCRdb, the 5' RACE reads were re-called with MiXCR into one record per CDR3 protein. This table holds 300,000 to 350,000 distinct CDR3 sequences, under 15% found once. The specimen was blood, either unsorted or a sorted T cell fraction (not recorded which). These receptor sequences come from a male donor with ankylosing spondylitis or in good health (not recorded which).

The chain carries TRBV20-1 and TRBJ2-5; no clear D. V lost 3 bases and J lost 2, with 4 bases in between. Germline V gene data show CDR1 as DFQATT and CDR2 as SNEGSKA (reference sequence). CDR3 length equals 11 residues. The CDR3 sequence: CSARTQETQYF. The CDR3 DNA sequence: TGCAGTGCTAGGACTCAAGAGACCCAGTACTTC.

The chain joins TRBV7-2 to TRBJ1-5; possible D gene TRBD1, 5 bases. The CDR3 totals 16 residues. V was shortened by 5 bases and J by 0 bases, with 14 bases between the two germline ends. CDR1 and CDR2 from the germline V gene are SGHTA and FQGNSA. CDR3 DNA: TGTGCCAGCAGCCCGGGGACGGGGTATAGCAATCAGCCCCAGCATTTT. It codes for CASSPGTGYSNQPQHF. The whole variable domain, filled in from reference TRBV7-2 and TRBJ1-5, reads GAGVSQSPSNKVTEKGKDVELRCDPISGHTALYWYRQSLGQGLEFLIYFQGNSAPDKSGLPSDRFSAERTGGSVSTLTIQRTQQEDSAVYLCASSPGTGYSNQPQHFGDGTRLSIL.

This clonotype was found a few times. The gene calls are TRBV9 and TRBJ1-2; 9 bases are shared with TRBD1. The CDR3 runs 15 residues. The germline CDR1 and CDR2 sequences are SGDLS and YYNGEE. The J segment lost 4 bases and the V segment lost 0 bases, leaving 4 bases of the junction unmatched. The CDR3 region is CASSVEVGQGYGYTF. The DNA for the CDR3 is TGTGCCAGCAGCGTAGAGGTGGGACAGGGCTATGGCTACACCTTC.

This clonotype appeared a few times. The CDR3 spells CASSLAGQKETQYF. The CDR3 DNA reads as TGCGCCAGCAGCTTGGCGGGACAGAAAGAGACCCAGTACTTC. This chain links TRBV5-1 with TRBJ2-5, with TRBD1 matching over 7 bases. Germline V CDR1 and CDR2: SGHRS, YFSETQ. J lost 3 bases, V lost 0 bases, and 2 bases had no gene match. This CDR3 contains 14 residues. The whole variable domain, filled in from reference TRBV5-1 and TRBJ2-5, reads KAGVTQTPRYLIKTRGQQVTLSCSPISGHRSVSWYQQTPGQGLQFLFEYFSETQRNKGNFPGRFSGRQFSNSRSEMNVSTLELGDSALYLCASSLAGQKETQYFGPGTRLLVL.

The table lists this clonotype with a few counts. The V and J genes are TRBV20-1 and TRBJ2-1; D is unresolved. Trimming left V 3 bases short and J 4 bases short, with 7 bases between. CDR1 and CDR2 from the germline V gene are DFQATT and SNEGSKA (reference sequence). The CDR3 is made up of 12 amino acids. This chain's CDR3 is CSARDHYNEQFF. CDR3 nucleotides: TGCAGTGCTAGGGACCATTACAATGAGCAGTTCTTC.

The genes are TRBV20-1 and TRBJ2-5; tentative D call: TRBD2 (5 bases). The CDR3 runs to 14 residues. Germline values: CDR1 DFQATT, CDR2 SNEGSKA (reference sequence). V was trimmed by 0 bases and J by 5 bases, leaving 13 bases between them. CDR3 loop: CSARDRGVEETQYF. The DNA of the CDR3 is TGCAGTGCTAGAGATCGGGGAGTAGAGGAGACCCAGTACTTC.

Only a few counts were recorded for this clonotype. CDR3 residues: CASGSPGTGYLEQYF. The DNA of the CDR3 is TGTGCTAGTGGTTCTCCCGGGACAGGGTATCTCGAGCAGTACTTC. J is TRBJ2-7 and V is TRBV12-5; the match to TRBD1 covers 9 bases. Germline lookup yields CDR1 LGHNT and CDR2 FRNRAP. The J segment lost 6 bases and the V segment lost 4 bases, leaving 10 bases of the junction unmatched. This CDR3 contains 15 residues. Full variable domain (remainder filled in from reference TRBV12-5 and TRBJ2-7): DARVTQTPRHKVTEMGQEVTMRCQPILGHNTVFWYRQTMMQGLELLAYFRNRAPLDDSGMPKDRFSAEMPDATLATLKIQPSEPRDSAVYFCASGSPGTGYLEQYFGPGTRLTVT.

The chain couples TRBV9 to TRBJ1-1; 8 nucleotides align to TRBD1. The ends lost 4 bases at V and 3 bases at J; junction bases unmatched: 8. The CDR3 is 15 residues long. Germline V CDR1 and CDR2: SGDLS, YYNGEE. The chain's CDR3 is CASSLADRVYTEAFF. The CDR3 bases are TGTGCCAGCAGCCTAGCGGACAGGGTCTACACTGAAGCTTTCTTT.

This clonotype turned up a few times. This chain joins TRBV20-1 and TRBJ2-1, with D possibly matching TRBD2 (6 bases). CDR1 DFQATT and CDR2 SNEGSKA come from the germline V gene (reference sequence). The CDR3 runs 13 residues. Trimming took off 5 bases at V and 8 bases at J, with 16 bases between the two ends. In nucleotides, the CDR3 is TGCAGTGCTGGTGGGAGGTCAACGGATGAGCAGTTCTTC. Its translation is CSAGGRSTDEQFF.

This clonotype has only a few counts. Written as DNA, the CDR3 is TGTGCCAGCAGTTTCCGATGGACTAGCGGGAGCCCCAATGAGCAGTTCTTC. Translation: CASSFRWTSGSPNEQFF. The chain links TRBV27 to TRBJ2-1; TRBD2 agrees at 13 bases. The CDR3 length is 17 residues. J lost 6 bases, V lost 3 bases, and 8 bases had no gene match. Germline CDR1 MNHEY, CDR2 SMNVEV (reference sequence).

The chain's CDR3 is CASSSKTRPVEYEQYF. The CDR3 bases are TGTGCCAGCAGCTCGAAAACTCGCCCGGTCGAATACGAGCAGTACTTC. The chain uses TRBV5-5 and TRBJ2-7; D is ambiguous. The V end lost 3 bases, the J end lost 4 bases, and 20 bases lay between the germline ends. The CDR3 consists of 16 residues. From germline, CDR1 is SGHKS and CDR2 YYEKEE (reference sequence).

The V call is TRBV27, the J call TRBJ2-7; D unresolved. Trimming removed 11 bases from V and 5 bases from J, with 22 bases in between. CDR1 is MNHEY and CDR2 is SMNVEV in the germline V gene (reference sequence). This CDR3 is 14 amino acids long. DNA of the CDR3: TGTGCCTCTCGGGTCGCGCAATTAGATAACGAGCAGTACTTC. It translates to CASRVAQLDNEQYF.

There are a few counts of this clonotype. The chain has TRBV3-1 and TRBJ2-3; TRBD2 matches 14 bases. Germline V gene sequence: CDR1 LGHDT, CDR2 YNNKEL (reference sequence). V dropped 1 base and J dropped 6; count of bases not matched to a gene: 9. CDR3 size: 18 residues. The DNA of the CDR3 is TGTGCCAGCAGCCAAGTTCGGACTAGCGGGGGGTCGGGGGATACGCAGTATTTT. Translating it yields CASSQVRTSGGSGDTQYF.